These 10 T cell receptor beta chains originate from one sample sequenced in a study of T cells after yellow fever vaccination. One entry per CDR3 protein results from TCRdb running MiXCR on the 5' RACE reads. The sample has roughly 240,000 distinct CDR3 sequences; less than 7.5% are singletons. This specimen consisted of CD4+ T cells sorted from PBMCs, obtained on the day of the yellow fever booster vaccination. The origin of the receptors is a man aged 25 to 40 who received the YFV17D yellow fever vaccine.

This chain joins TRBV27 and TRBJ2-7; D gene ambiguous. This CDR3 is 14 amino acids long. The ends were cut back, 0 bases at V and 6 bases at J, with 12 bases in the middle. Germline CDR1 reads MNHEY; CDR2 reads SMNVEV (reference sequence). CDR3 protein: CASSLSFSSLEQYF. CDR3 in DNA: TGTGCCAGCAGTTTATCATTTAGCTCACTCGAGCAGTACTTC.

V and J are TRBV24-1 and TRBJ2-7, with D perhaps matching TRBD1 (6 bases). The CDR3 is made up of 14 amino acids. Per germline, CDR1 KGHDR and CDR2 SFDVKD. V lost 8 bases and J lost 2, with 15 bases in between. The chain's CDR3 is CATMDSRKPYEQYF. The CDR3 DNA is TGTGCCACCATGGACAGCCGCAAACCCTACGAGCAGTACTTC.

A few counts support this clonotype. The gene calls are TRBV20-1 and TRBJ2-1, with 7 bases fitting TRBD2. Germline V gene lookup returns CDR1 DFQATT and CDR2 SNEGSKA (reference sequence). V lost 3 bases, J lost 6 bases, and 5 bases stayed unmatched. This CDR3 has 13 residues. The CDR3 DNA sequence: TGCAGTGCTAGGGCTAGCGGTATCAATGAGCAGTTCTTC. It is translated as CSARASGINEQFF.

This clonotype has a count of ten or more. The rearrangement uses TRBV3-1 and TRBJ2-7, with 7 bases lining up with TRBD2. The CDR3 covers 15 residues. Trimming at V came to 4 bases and at J to 2 bases, leaving 8 bases not matched to a gene. Germline V gene data show CDR1 as LGHDT and CDR2 as YNNKEL (reference sequence). The CDR3 loop reads CASSRGASGTYEQYF. Here the CDR3 DNA reads TGTGCCAGCAGCCGCGGGGCTAGCGGCACCTACGAGCAGTACTTC.

Ten or more counts support this clonotype. V is TRBV5-1 and J is TRBJ2-1; 13 bases match TRBD2. This CDR3 has 15 residues. Unmatched junction bases numbered 7, after V lost 3 bases and J lost 10 bases. Germline assignment: CDR1 SGHRS and CDR2 YFSETQ. The CDR3 nucleotides read TGCGCCAGCAGCTACCGGACTAGCGGGAGTGGGGAGCAGTTCTTC. It translates to CASSYRTSGSGEQFF.

This clonotype showed up many times. The rearrangement joins TRBV7-2 to TRBJ2-5, with TRBD2 matching over 12 bases. Germline V lookup: CDR1 SGHTA, CDR2 FQGNSA. The CDR3 totals 16 residues. V shed 5 bases and J 9 bases; nucleotides not matched to a gene: 13. Here the CDR3 reads CASSVTGTSGWEAQYF. In nucleotides, the CDR3 is TGTGCCAGCAGCGTAACCGGGACTAGCGGGTGGGAGGCCCAGTACTTC.

The sample holds many counts of this clonotype. The chain is built from TRBV12-3 or TRBV12-4 and TRBJ1-2; no firm D call. V lost 5 bases to trimming and J lost 4 bases, with 11 bases between them. This CDR3 has 13 amino acids. The CDR3 protein is CASSLLSGYGYTF. The CDR3 region has the DNA TGTGCCAGCAGTCTCCTTAGCGGCTATGGCTACACCTTC.

In its sample, this clonotype was seen a few times. V usage is TRBV5-1 and J usage is TRBJ1-4, with D unresolved. CDR3 size: 13 residues. V dropped 4 bases and J dropped 7 bases, with 11 bases sitting between them. The germline V gene has CDR1 SGHRS and CDR2 YFSETQ. The CDR3 sequence is CASSPSVGEKLFF. CDR3 sequence (DNA): TGCGCCAGCAGCCCCTCCGTGGGTGAAAAACTGTTTTTT.

The V gene is TRBV6-6, the J gene TRBJ1-1; no firm D call. CDR1 is MNHNY and CDR2 is SVGAGI in the germline V gene (reference sequence). Trimming stripped 8 bases from V and 2 bases from J, with 12 bases between. This CDR3 has 13 amino acids. This chain's CDR3 is CASWPRLNTEAFF. CDR3 sequence (DNA): TGTGCCAGCTGGCCTCGCCTCAACACTGAAGCTTTCTTT.

This clonotype turned up a few times. This sequence joins TRBV6-5 and TRBJ1-6; no clear D. Trimming stripped 0 bases from V and 5 bases from J, with 5 bases between. The CDR3 loop spans 14 amino acids. Germline V gene sequence: CDR1 MNHEY, CDR2 SVGAGI. DNA of the CDR3: TGTGCCAGCAGTTACTCCAGGAATAATTCACCCCTCCACTTT. Translation: CASSYSRNNSPLHF.